This TCR beta chain was documented in a study of cytomegalovirus exposure and HLA in healthy donors. Study-level background: From donors who were HLA-typed, an early data release held 80 million to 95 million unique TCRs. Points from the study as a whole: DRB1 had the most TCR associations and HLA-C the fewest, a later analysis found, with rates varying by HLA locus. The authors judged a highly shared variant cluster likely a sequencing artifact.

PCR amplification relied on 60 Vbeta primers (plus 13 Jbeta primers). Sequencing was performed with immunoSEQ multiplex PCR; in TCRdb, only in-frame clones are kept and a portion is missing. The sample gives about 130,000 clones, 65% to 85% of which show up once; about 7% is in the top ten. As concerns this clone: The antigen is unknown.

Input material: PBMCs. The source of this sequence is a man aged 25-40 years in good health and CMV-seronegative.

This chain's CDR3 is CASSLAPGGNYEQYF. The CDR3 nucleotides read TGCGCCAGCAGCTTGGCCCCAGGGGGCAACTACGAGCAGTACTTC. The chain uses TRBV5-1 and TRBJ2-7, with 8 bases matching TRBD1. CDR1 is SGHRS and CDR2 is YFSETQ in the germline V gene. The ends lost 0 bases at V and 3 bases at J; junction bases unmatched: 5. This CDR3 comprises 15 residues.